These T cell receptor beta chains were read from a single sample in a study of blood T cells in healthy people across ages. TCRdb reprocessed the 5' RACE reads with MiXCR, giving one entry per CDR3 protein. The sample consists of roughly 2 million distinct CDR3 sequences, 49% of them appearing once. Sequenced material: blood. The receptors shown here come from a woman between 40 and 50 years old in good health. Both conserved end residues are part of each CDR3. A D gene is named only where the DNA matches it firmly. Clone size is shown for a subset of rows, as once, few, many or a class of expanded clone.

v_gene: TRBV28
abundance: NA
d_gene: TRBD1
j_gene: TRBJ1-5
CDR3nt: TGTGCCAGCAGACAGGGGTCGGCGAATCAGCCCCAGCATTTT
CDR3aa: CASRQGSANQPQHF

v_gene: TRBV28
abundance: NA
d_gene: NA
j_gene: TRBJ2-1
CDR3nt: TGTGCCAGCGGTCCCCTCCCTTACAATGAGCAGTTCTTC
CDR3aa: CASGPLPYNEQFF

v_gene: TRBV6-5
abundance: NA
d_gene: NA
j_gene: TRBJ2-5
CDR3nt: TGTGCCAGCAGACTGGGACCCACTCCTCAAGAGACCCAGTACTTC
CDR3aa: CASRLGPTPQETQYF

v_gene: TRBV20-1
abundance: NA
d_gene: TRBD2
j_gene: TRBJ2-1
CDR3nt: TGCAGTGGGGAGCGGGGGGACTCCTACAATGAGCAGTTCTTC
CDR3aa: CSGERGDSYNEQFF

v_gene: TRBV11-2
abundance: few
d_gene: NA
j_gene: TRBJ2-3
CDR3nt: TGTGCCAGCAGCGATACTTTTGGGGGGCAGGCAGATACGCAGTATTTT
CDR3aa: CASSDTFGGQADTQYF

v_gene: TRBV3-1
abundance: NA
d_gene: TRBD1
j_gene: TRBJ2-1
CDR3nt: TGTGCCAGCAGCCAAGATCCGGACAGGGAGGTGGGCGATGAGCAGTTCTTC
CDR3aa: CASSQDPDREVGDEQFF

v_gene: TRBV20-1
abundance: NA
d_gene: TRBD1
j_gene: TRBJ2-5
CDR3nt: TGCAGTGCTAGGGGACAGGGAGAGGGATCCTACAAGCAGTACTTC
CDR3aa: CSARGQGEGSYKQYF

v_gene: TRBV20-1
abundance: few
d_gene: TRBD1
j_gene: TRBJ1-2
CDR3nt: TGCAGTGCTGAAACGGGGACAGGGCATGGCTACACCTTC
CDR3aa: CSAETGTGHGYTF

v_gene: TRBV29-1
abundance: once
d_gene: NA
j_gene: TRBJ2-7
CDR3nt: TGCAGCGTTGGCAGGAGCTCCTACAATGAGCAGTACTTC
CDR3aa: CSVGRSSYNEQYF

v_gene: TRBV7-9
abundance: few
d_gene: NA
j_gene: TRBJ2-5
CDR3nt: TGTGCCAGCAGCCCCTCCAAGGCCTGGGAGACCCAGTACTTC
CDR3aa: CASSPSKAWETQYF

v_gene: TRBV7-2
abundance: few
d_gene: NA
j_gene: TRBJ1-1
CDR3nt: TGTGCCAGCAGCTTGTCGGATGAAGCTTTCTTT
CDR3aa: CASSLSDEAFF

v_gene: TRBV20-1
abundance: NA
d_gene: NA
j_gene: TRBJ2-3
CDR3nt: TGCAGTCGGAATAAACTAGGCACAGATACGCAGTATTTT
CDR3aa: CSRNKLGTDTQYF

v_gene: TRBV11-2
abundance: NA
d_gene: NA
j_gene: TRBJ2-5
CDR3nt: TGTGCCAGCAGCTTAGATCTAAGAGGGGCCCAAGAGACCCAGTACTTC
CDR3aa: CASSLDLRGAQETQYF

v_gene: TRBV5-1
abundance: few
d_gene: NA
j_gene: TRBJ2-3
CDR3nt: TGCGCCAGCAGCAAGGGGACGGAGGGGTCAAGGGATACGCAGTATTTT
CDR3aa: CASSKGTEGSRDTQYF

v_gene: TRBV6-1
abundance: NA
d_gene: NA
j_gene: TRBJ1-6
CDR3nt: TGTGCCAGCAGTCCCCGTATCGAGAGATTTGATTCACCCCTCCACTTT
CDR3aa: CASSPRIERFDSPLHF

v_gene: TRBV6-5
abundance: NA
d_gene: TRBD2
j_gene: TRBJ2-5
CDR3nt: TGTGCCAGCAGTTCGGCTAGCGGGGGGTGGGGTGAGACCCAGTACTTC
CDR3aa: CASSSASGGWGETQYF

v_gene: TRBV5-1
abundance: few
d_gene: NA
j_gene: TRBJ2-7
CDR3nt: TGCGCCAGCAGCTGGGAGGACGGGCACTCCTACGAGCAGTACTTC
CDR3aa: CASSWEDGHSYEQYF

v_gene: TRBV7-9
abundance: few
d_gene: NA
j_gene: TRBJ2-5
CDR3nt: TGCGCCAGCAGTCCTCGGGGCCCCCAAGAGACCCAGTACTTC
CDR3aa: CASSPRGPQETQYF

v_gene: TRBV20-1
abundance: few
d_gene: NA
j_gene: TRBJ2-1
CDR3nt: TGCAGTGCTAGGGGGGGGGCGATCGATGAGCAGTTCTTC
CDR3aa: CSARGGAIDEQFF

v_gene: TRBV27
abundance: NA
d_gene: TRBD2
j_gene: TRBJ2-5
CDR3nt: TGTGCCAGCAGTCTTAACCTAGCGGGGGAGACCCAGTACTTC
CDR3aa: CASSLNLAGETQYF

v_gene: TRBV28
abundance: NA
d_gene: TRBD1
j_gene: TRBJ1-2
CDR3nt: TGTGCCAGCAGTTCCTACCCCGGGACAGGGTATAGCTATGGCTACACCTTC
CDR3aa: CASSSYPGTGYSYGYTF

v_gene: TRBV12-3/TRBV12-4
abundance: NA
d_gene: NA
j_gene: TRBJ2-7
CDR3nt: TGTGCCAGCAGCCGACCAGGCGAAACCTACGAGCAGTACTTC
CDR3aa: CASSRPGETYEQYF

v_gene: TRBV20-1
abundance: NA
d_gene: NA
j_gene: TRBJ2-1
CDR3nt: TGCAGTGCTAGATACGAGACCCAGTTCTTC
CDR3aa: CSARYETQFF

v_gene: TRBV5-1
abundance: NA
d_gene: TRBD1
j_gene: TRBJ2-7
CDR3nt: TGCGCCAGCAGCTTGGGAATGACAGGGCCCTCCTACGAGCAGTACTTC
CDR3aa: CASSLGMTGPSYEQYF

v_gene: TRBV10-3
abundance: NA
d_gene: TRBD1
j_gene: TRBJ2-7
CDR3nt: TGTGCCGTCGGAAGGACAGGGGCCGACTACGAGCAGTACTTC
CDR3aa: CAVGRTGADYEQYF

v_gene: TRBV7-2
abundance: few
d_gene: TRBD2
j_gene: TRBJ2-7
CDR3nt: TGTGCCAGCAGCTCACTAGCGGGGGCCTACGAGCAGTACTTC
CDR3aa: CASSSLAGAYEQYF

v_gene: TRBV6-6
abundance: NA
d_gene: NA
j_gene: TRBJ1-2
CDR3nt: TGTGCCACGTATGGGGAACGAGGCTACACCTTC
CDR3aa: CATYGERGYTF